These 5 T cell receptor beta chains were all obtained from the same sample, sequenced in a study of cytomegalovirus exposure and HLA in healthy donors. This PCR relied on a set of 60 Vbeta primers and 13 Jbeta primers. Assay used: immunoSEQ multiplex PCR; TCRdb lists only in-frame clones, some missing. Of more than 95,000 clones in the sample, roughly 75% were seen once. What was sequenced was PBMCs. These receptors were obtained from a female donor in good health and CMV-seronegative.

The chain couples TRBV29-1 to TRBJ2-3; 8 nucleotides align to TRBD2. Germline V gene data show CDR1 as SQVTM and CDR2 as ANQGSEA. V gave up 3 bases and J gave up 4 bases; unmatched junction bases: 3. This CDR3 has 13 residues. The chain's CDR3 is CSVDGTRSDTQYF. The CDR3 nucleotides read TGCAGCGTTGATGGGACTAGATCAGATACGCAGTATTTT.

This chain connects TRBV2 to TRBJ2-6, with 14 bases fitting TRBD2. This CDR3 has 18 residues. V was pared by 6 bases and J by 2 bases, with 6 bases of the junction left unmatched. Germline loops: CDR1 SNHLY, CDR2 FYNNEI. In DNA form, the CDR3 reads TGTGCCAGCAGGCGACTAGCGGGGGGGCAAGCTGGGGCCAACGTCCTGACTTTC. Translated, it gives CASRRLAGGQAGANVLTF.

The V and J genes are TRBV6-1 and TRBJ2-5; D possibly corresponds to TRBD2 (6 bases). V lost 0 bases and J lost 4, with 21 bases in between. This CDR3 is 18 amino acids long. Germline V CDR1 and CDR2: MNHNS, SASEGT. This CDR3 is CASSEAPVGGLVGETQYF. DNA for the CDR3: TGTGCCAGCAGTGAAGCACCCGTCGGAGGGTTGGTAGGAGAGACCCAGTACTTC.

The chain has TRBV2 and TRBJ2-2, with 8 bases lining up with TRBD1. In germline, CDR1 is SNHLY, CDR2 FYNNEI. The V and J ends lost 5 bases and 5 bases, in that order; junction bases with no gene match: 7. The length of the CDR3 is 15 residues. The CDR3 DNA follows: TGTGCCAGCAGTAAGGACAGGGTGCGGACCGGGGAGCTGTTTTTT. Protein sequence: CASSKDRVRTGELFF. Drawing the rest from reference TRBV2 and TRBJ2-2, the complete variable domain is EPEVTQTPSHQVTQMGQEVILRCVPISNHLYFYWYRQILGQKVEFLVSFYNNEISEKSEIFDDQFSVERPDGSNFTLKIRSTKLEDSAMYFCASSKDRVRTGELFFGEGSRLTVL.

This clone has just one count. The rearrangement links TRBV10-1 to TRBJ2-1; TRBD2 agrees at 7 bases. Germline-derived CDR1 and CDR2 are WNHNN and SYGVQD (reference sequence). The CDR3 covers 14 residues. V was clipped by 0 bases and J by 9 bases; unmatched bases: 5. CDR3 in DNA: TGCGCCAGCAGTGAGTCGACTAGCTCGAGTGAGCAGTTCTTC. Amino acids: CASSESTSSSEQFF.